What follows are 20 T cell receptor beta chains derived from one specimen sequenced in a study of cytomegalovirus exposure and HLA in healthy donors. Use of 60 Vbeta and 13 Jbeta primers characterized the PCR. Sequencing was performed with immunoSEQ multiplex PCR; in TCRdb, only in-frame clones are kept and a portion is missing. The sample consists of around 31,000 clones, about 86% of them appearing once. What was sequenced was PBMCs. These receptors were obtained from a boy aged 10-17 years in good health and CMV-seronegative.

This clone came up once. The chain employs TRBV27 and TRBJ2-7; 9 bases agree with TRBD2. Germline V lookup: CDR1 MNHEY, CDR2 SMNVEV (reference sequence). The CDR3 totals 15 residues. The J segment lost 0 bases and the V segment lost 4 bases, leaving 4 bases of the junction unmatched. CDR3 DNA sequence: TGTGCCAGCAGTTGGGAGCGGGGGGCCTCCTACGAGCAGTACTTC. This gives the protein CASSWERGASYEQYF.

The V gene is TRBV9, the J gene TRBJ2-7; perhaps TRBD2 as D (5 bases). Trimming left V 0 bases short and J 0 bases short, with 10 bases between. Germline V lookup: CDR1 SGDLS, CDR2 YYNGEE. The CDR3 is 15 residues long. The CDR3 loop reads CASSVATGSSYEQYF. In nucleotides, the CDR3 is TGTGCCAGCAGCGTAGCGACGGGGAGCTCCTACGAGCAGTACTTC.

This chain joins TRBV6-1 and TRBJ2-2; 7 nucleotides line up with TRBD2. Per the germline V gene, CDR1 is MNHNS and CDR2 is SASEGT. This CDR3 is 17 amino acids long. V shed 1 base and J 3 bases; nucleotides not matched to a gene: 8. This CDR3 reads CASSEGGGWFYTGELFF. In nucleotides, the CDR3 is TGTGCCAGCAGTGAAGGGGGAGGGTGGTTTTACACCGGGGAGCTGTTTTTT.

The chain is built from TRBV15 and TRBJ1-4; possible D gene TRBD1, 5 bases. The CDR3 is 14 residues long. Germline CDR1 reads LNHNV; CDR2 reads YYDKDF (reference sequence). Trimming shortened V by 4 bases and J by 8 bases, and 14 bases separated the two germline ends. This CDR3 is CATSMTDPREKLFF. The CDR3 region has the DNA TGTGCCACCAGCATGACAGACCCTAGAGAAAAACTGTTTTTT.

The chain recombines TRBV4-3 with TRBJ2-2; 8 bases agree with TRBD1. J gave up 3 bases and V 8 bases, and 11 bases lay outside the gene matches. CDR1 and CDR2 (germline): LGHNA, YSLEER. The CDR3 spans 16 residues. CDR3 sequence: CASQQGAWVDTGELFF. The CDR3 DNA is TGCGCCAGCCAGCAGGGGGCGTGGGTCGACACCGGGGAGCTGTTTTTT.

The chain recombines TRBV7-6 with TRBJ2-1; 12 nucleotides agree with TRBD2. CDR1 is SGHVS and CDR2 is FNYEAQ in the germline V gene. The CDR3 contains 17 residues. V lost 1 base and J lost 4; bases outside the gene matches: 5. The CDR3 is CASSLGLAGGLYNEQFF. For the CDR3, the DNA is TGTGCCAGCAGCTTAGGGCTAGCGGGGGGGTTATACAATGAGCAGTTCTTC.

This sequence joins TRBV7-2 and TRBJ2-3, with 12 bases aligning to TRBD1. Germline loops: CDR1 SGHTA, CDR2 FQGNSA. The CDR3 consists of 19 residues. Trimming removed 1 base from V and 6 bases from J; junction bases left unmatched: 14. The CDR3 sequence is CASSLDIGTGGSSWDTQYF. The CDR3 region has the DNA TGTGCCAGCAGCTTAGATATTGGGACAGGGGGCAGTTCTTGGGATACGCAGTATTTT.

A single count supports this clone. The chain uses TRBV4-3 and TRBJ2-1, with 9 bases that match TRBD2. The V and J ends lost 1 base and 12 bases, in that order; junction bases with no gene match: 4. The V gene's germline CDR1 is LGHNA and CDR2 YSLEER. This CDR3 contains 13 residues. CDR3 DNA: TGCGCCAGCAGCCAAGTGGAGCGGGGGGTGCAGTTCTTC. Its translation is CASSQVERGVQFF.

V gene TRBV6-1 combines with J gene TRBJ2-3, with 10 bases lining up with TRBD2. This CDR3 comprises 16 residues. After removal of 2 bases from V and 1 base from J, the junction contained 3 bases not matched to a gene. Germline CDR1 reads MNHNS; CDR2 reads SASEGT. In nucleotides, the CDR3 is TGTGCCAGCAGTGAACCTAGCGGGGGTGGCACAGATACGCAGTATTTT. Translated: CASSEPSGGGTDTQYF.

The chain is built from TRBV19 and TRBJ2-1; tentative D call: TRBD2 (6 bases). Deletions cut 1 base from V and 7 bases from J, with 14 bases between. Germline CDR1 is LNHDA and CDR2 is SQIVND (reference sequence). The CDR3 is made up of 15 amino acids. CDR3: CASSIAGVALNEQFF. DNA for the CDR3: TGTGCCAGTAGTATAGCGGGGGTAGCCTTAAATGAGCAGTTCTTC.

The V and J genes are TRBV5-1 and TRBJ2-7; 10 nucleotides match TRBD2. Germline loops: CDR1 SGHRS, CDR2 YFSETQ. The trim removed 4 bases at V and 5 bases at J, leaving 6 bases unmatched. The length of the CDR3 is 14 residues. CDR3 residues: CASSTGLAPHEQYF. Written as DNA, the CDR3 is TGCGCCAGCAGCACGGGACTAGCGCCTCACGAGCAGTACTTC. The complete variable domain, with remaining parts taken from reference TRBV5-1 and TRBJ2-7, reads KAGVTQTPRYLIKTRGQQVTLSCSPISGHRSVSWYQQTPGQGLQFLFEYFSETQRNKGNFPGRFSGRQFSNSRSEMNVSTLELGDSALYLCASSTGLAPHEQYFGPGTRLTVT.

This chain joins TRBV14 and TRBJ1-3; the D is unclear. Trimming stripped 5 bases from V and 0 bases from J, with 8 bases between. This CDR3 has 14 amino acids. Germline CDR1 reads SGHDN; CDR2 reads FVKESK. CDR3 sequence (DNA): TGTGCCAGCAGCACACAGTTCTCTGGAAACACCATATATTTT. Protein product: CASSTQFSGNTIYF.

V gene TRBV16 combines with J gene TRBJ2-7; 9 bases map to TRBD1. In germline, CDR1 is KGHSY, CDR2 FQNENV. The V and J ends lost 0 bases and 2 bases, in that order; junction bases with no gene match: 2. This CDR3 contains 15 residues. Here the CDR3 reads CASSQSGQGTYEQYF. CDR3 in DNA: TGTGCCAGCAGCCAATCCGGACAGGGGACCTACGAGCAGTACTTC.

The chain employs TRBV5-1 and TRBJ2-2, with D unclear. This CDR3 comprises 16 residues. V lost 1 base and J lost 6, with 16 bases in between. CDR1 SGHRS and CDR2 YFSETQ come from the germline V gene. DNA of the CDR3: TGCGCCAGCAGCTTGTCGGCTTACCTACGGGCCGGGGAGCTGTTTTTT. This gives the protein CASSLSAYLRAGELFF.

The V gene is TRBV28, the J gene TRBJ1-2; D call uncertain. Looked up from germline, CDR1 is MDHEN and CDR2 is SYDVKM. Trimming pared 2 bases from V and 5 bases from J, leaving 18 bases between. This CDR3 region has 16 residues. The CDR3 sequence: CASSLAGLNVGYGYTF. DNA of the CDR3: TGTGCCAGCAGTTTAGCAGGCTTAAACGTTGGGTATGGCTACACCTTC.

In this sample, this clone turned up once. The rearrangement uses TRBV4-1 and TRBJ2-7; 8 bases line up with TRBD1. Germline V lookup: CDR1 MGHRA, CDR2 YSYEKL. The CDR3 runs to 15 residues. After removal of 5 bases from V and 1 base from J, the junction contained 7 bases not matched to a gene. The CDR3 region is CASSGRQGRSYEQYF. In DNA, the CDR3 is TGCGCCAGCAGCGGCCGACAGGGGAGATCCTACGAGCAGTACTTC.

V usage is TRBV10-2 and J usage is TRBJ2-7; tentative D call: TRBD1 (6 bases). The V end was cut by 2 bases, the J end by 3 bases, with 14 bases between. This CDR3 is built from 15 residues. The V gene's germline CDR1 is WSHSY and CDR2 SAAADI. The CDR3 DNA is TGCGCCAGCAGTGAGCTGGGGGCTTCAGGCTACGAGCAGTACTTC. Encoded protein: CASSELGASGYEQYF.

This clone was seen just once. The chain couples TRBV5-1 to TRBJ2-1; D is undetermined. The CDR3 length is 16 residues. V was pared by 0 bases and J by 3 bases, with 13 bases between. Germline CDR1 is SGHRS and CDR2 is YFSETQ. CDR3 sequence reads: CASSLGEGGFYNEQFF. CDR3 nucleotide sequence: TGCGCCAGCAGCTTGGGAGAAGGCGGCTTCTACAATGAGCAGTTCTTC. The variable domain in full, with the rest retrieved from reference TRBV5-1 and TRBJ2-1, is KAGVTQTPRYLIKTRGQQVTLSCSPISGHRSVSWYQQTPGQGLQFLFEYFSETQRNKGNFPGRFSGRQFSNSRSEMNVSTLELGDSALYLCASSLGEGGFYNEQFFGPGTRLTVL.

This clone was counted a single time. This chain uses TRBV2 with TRBJ1-2; D is unclear. Per the germline V gene, CDR1 is SNHLY and CDR2 is FYNNEI. Trimming removed 2 bases from V and 4 bases from J, with 5 bases in between. The CDR3 contains 12 residues. Here the CDR3 DNA reads TGTGCCAGCAGTGAACAGGTCTATGGCTACACCTTC. Residues: CASSEQVYGYTF.

This clone was seen more than once but under ten times. The J gene is TRBJ1-4, the V gene TRBV4-1; 9 bases fit TRBD1. CDR3 length equals 15 residues. The junction had 7 bases not matched to a gene; V was cut back by 3 bases and J by 8 bases. Germline CDR1 reads MGHRA; CDR2 reads YSYEKL. The CDR3 spells CASSQWTGEYEKLFF. In nucleotides, the CDR3 is TGCGCCAGCAGCCAGTGGACAGGGGAGTACGAAAAACTGTTTTTT.